The T cell receptor beta chain described here comes from a study of vaccination effects on CD4 cells after COVID-19. Background on the study: Everyone in the study got two shots of either the BNT162b2 or mRNA-1273 vaccine. Two convalescent donors provided samples 16 days and one week before vaccination.

About this clone itself: No antigen is known for it.

With the ViraFEST assay, the study expanded antigen-specific CD4+ T cells using viral peptide pools, then sequenced them. Investigators separated out CD4+ T cells once around nine days of culture had passed. This individual tested PCR-positive for SARS-CoV-2 infection between March and December 2020. They grew two million PBMC in each well, adding around 10 IU/ml IL-2 and about 9.5 ug/ml peptides. Cultures received IL-2 medium that replaced half the medium on days 3 and 7. This CDR3 has 15 residues. Germline CDR1 SGHAT, CDR2 FQNNGV. V trimming: 3 bases; J trimming: 2 bases; junction bases outside the gene matches: 1. TCRdb keeps only in-frame clones here, not all; method: immunoSEQ multiplex PCR. In the table there are about 26,000 clones, about 80% of which are singletons.

V and J are TRBV11-2 and TRBJ2-1; 10 nucleotides line up with TRBD2. The clonotype was recovered from a human donor who had a prior SARS-CoV-2 infection. This material consisted of CD4+ T cells from PBMCs cultured with HCoV-NL63 spike peptides, taken before COVID-19 vaccination. This chain's CDR3 is CASSFTSGAYNEQFF. The DNA for the CDR3 is TGTGCCAGCAGCTTTACTAGCGGGGCCTACAATGAGCAGTTCTTC.